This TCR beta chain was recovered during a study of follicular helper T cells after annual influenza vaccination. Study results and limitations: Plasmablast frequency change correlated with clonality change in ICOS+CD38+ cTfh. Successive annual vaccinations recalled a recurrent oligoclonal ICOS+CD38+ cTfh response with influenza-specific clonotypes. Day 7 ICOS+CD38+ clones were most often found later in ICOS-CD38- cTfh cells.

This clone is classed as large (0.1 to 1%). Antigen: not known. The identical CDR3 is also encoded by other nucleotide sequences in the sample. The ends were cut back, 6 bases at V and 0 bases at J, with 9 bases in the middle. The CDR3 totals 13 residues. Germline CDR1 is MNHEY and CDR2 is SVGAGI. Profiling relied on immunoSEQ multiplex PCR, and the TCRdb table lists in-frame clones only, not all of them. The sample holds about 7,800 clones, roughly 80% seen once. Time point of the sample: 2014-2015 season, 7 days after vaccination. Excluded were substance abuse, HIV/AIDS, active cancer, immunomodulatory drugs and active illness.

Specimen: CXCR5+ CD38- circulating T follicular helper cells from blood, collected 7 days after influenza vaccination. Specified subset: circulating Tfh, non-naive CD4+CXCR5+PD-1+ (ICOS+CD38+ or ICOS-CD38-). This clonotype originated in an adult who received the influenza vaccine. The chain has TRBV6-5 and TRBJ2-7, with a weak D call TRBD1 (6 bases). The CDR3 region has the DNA TGTGCCAGCAGACACAGGGACTCCTACGAGCAGTACTTC. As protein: CASRHRDSYEQYF.